This entry lists 4 T cell receptor beta chains sequenced from one sample in a study of T cells in women clearing cervical HPV infection. This table comes from immunoSEQ multiplex PCR, and its TCRdb copy is limited to in-frame clones, with some not included. The repertoire table contains around 48,000 clones. The sample taken for sequencing was blood buffy coat. All receptors come from a woman between 18 and 69 years old with a cervical HPV16 infection that either progressed to CIN3+ or cleared (not recorded which).

Comment on this clone: The missing CDR3 end, 3 residues past where the read stops, is filled in from the germline J gene. The chain carries TRBV2 and TRBJ2-2; D possibly corresponds to TRBD1 (5 bases). The ends were cut back, 4 bases at V and 5 bases at J, with 14 bases in the middle. The CDR3 runs 15 residues. The germline CDR1 and CDR2 sequences are SNHLY and FYNNEI. This CDR3 reads CASSGQPPWTGELFF. The covered CDR3 bases are TGTGCCAGCAGTGGACAGCCTCCTTGGACCGGGGAG.

With respect to this clone: The CDR3 end lies 3 residues beyond the end of the read and is filled in from the germline J gene. This chain uses TRBV4-1 with TRBJ1-1; D may be TRBD1 (6 bases). The CDR3 is 18 residues long. V was cut by 4 bases and J by 1 base, with 22 bases left in between. Per the germline V gene, CDR1 is MGHRA and CDR2 is YSYEKL. The CDR3 DNA, read in part, is TGCGCCAGCAGCCGAGTCCTGACAGGTCAAGGGGGGAACACTGAA. Residues: CASSRVLTGQGGNTE. Given in full, the CDR3 is CASSRVLTGQGGNTEAFF.

As to this clone: The read comes to an end 3 residues before the CDR3 does, leaving the germline J gene to fill in the end. This rearrangement joins TRBV27 to TRBJ1-6; possibly TRBD1 for D (5 bases). Germline V gives CDR1 MNHEY, CDR2 SMNVEV (reference sequence). Trimming took 1 base from V and 2 from J, leaving 9 bases between them. The CDR3 is 16 residues long. The CDR3 region is CASSLYQGTYNSPLHF. CDR3 DNA (partial): TGTGCCAGCAGTTTATATCAGGGCACCTATAATTCACCC.

CDR3 residues: CASSQMTSGGSTGELFF. The sequenced part of the CDR3 DNA is TGTGCCAGCTCACAGATGACTAGCGGGGGAAGCACCGGGGAG. V usage is TRBV18 and J usage is TRBJ2-2; 12 bases map to TRBD2. The CDR3 extends 3 residues past the end of the read, so its final part is completed from the germline J gene. Per the germline V gene, CDR1 is KGHSH and CDR2 is LQKENI. Trimming at V came to 4 bases and at J to 4 bases, leaving 7 bases not matched to a gene. The CDR3 contains 17 residues.